This TCR beta chain was captured in a study of blood T cell repertoires in COVID-19 (dated by TCRdb to 2018 to 2020). In terms of the full investigation: The collaborator samples originated in the United States, Italy and Spain and spanned the acute and convalescent phases of COVID-19. The prospective study material was composed of cDNA or gDNA derived from T cells, B-cell-depleted T cells, or PBMCs. Subjects who had been exposed to COVID-19, were actively infected with it, or had recovered from it provided the deeply sampled blood TCRbeta repertoires that made up the dataset. A freely available public database, intended as a resource for researchers studying the immune response to SARS-CoV-2, is where the repertoires were released. The samples were drawn from the first 160 participants of the ongoing ImmuneRACE study and from about 1,200 subjects provided by 6 global collaborators. The sample metadata nearly always contained a de-identified subject ID, COVID-19 status, age in years and sex. HLA class I and class II types, where available, came from metadata supplied by the sample provider rather than from assay-based typing. Findings and caveats that apply to the study as a whole: Clinical and demographic metadata were provided uncurated, with the amount varying by source and participant.

TCRbeta CDR3 regions were amplified from genomic DNA by means of the immunoSEQ Assay, a bias-controlled multiplex PCR. Turning to the authors' computational methods: The number of nucleated cells in each sample was estimated by amplification of reference gene primers within the assay. To quantify the absolute abundance of each unique TCRbeta CDR3 rearrangement, sequence reads were collapsed and filtered. Productive Simpson clonality was computed per sample as the square root of Simpson's diversity index over productive rearrangements. TCRdb took over this immuneACCESS table, retaining in-frame rearrangements with V and J assigned. Such tables are incomplete; in checked studies, under half of the missing clones stem from an unresolved V gene, and the remainder is unexplained. The DNA gave D and trimming, while V, J and clone size come from that table. The sample has approximately 240,000 clones on record, approximately 80% of them singletons. The top ten constitute approximately 1.3% of the sample.

CDR1 SNHLY and CDR2 FYNNEI were looked up in the germline V gene. From the cysteine through the phenylalanine, the CDR3 covers 15 amino acids. The only DNA kept is the CDR3, 45 bases in frame from the first base. Trimming takes 2 bases from V and 5 bases from J, and the germline ends sit 15 bases apart. Participants in the prospective study were enrolled through a virtual design, were aged about 18 to 100 years, and lived in 24 United States geographic areas. In the prospective study, participants were assigned to cohorts based on the clinical history participants reported in a screening survey and a study questionnaire. Each participant in the prospective study had whole blood, serum and a nasopharyngeal or oropharyngeal swab collected by mobile phlebotomists. Participants in the prospective study had the option to provide additional blood draws and questionnaires over a roughly 2-month period. Blood samples from the prospective study were shipped frozen or at room temperature prior to DNA extraction.

As regards this clone: The specificity of this receptor is unknown. Per-base quality was not reported, and no clone a single base away is much larger than it.

The origin of this receptor is a woman aged 40 to 55 with acute COVID-19. The rearranged segments are TRBV2 and TRBJ1-2, with the D gene too uncertain to name. Sequenced material: PBMCs or T cells enriched from blood (not recorded which). The CDR3 region: CASSEFSGVGYGYTF. The DNA sequence is given as TGTGCCAGCAGTGAATTTTCGGGTGTCGGTTATGGCTACACCTTC.